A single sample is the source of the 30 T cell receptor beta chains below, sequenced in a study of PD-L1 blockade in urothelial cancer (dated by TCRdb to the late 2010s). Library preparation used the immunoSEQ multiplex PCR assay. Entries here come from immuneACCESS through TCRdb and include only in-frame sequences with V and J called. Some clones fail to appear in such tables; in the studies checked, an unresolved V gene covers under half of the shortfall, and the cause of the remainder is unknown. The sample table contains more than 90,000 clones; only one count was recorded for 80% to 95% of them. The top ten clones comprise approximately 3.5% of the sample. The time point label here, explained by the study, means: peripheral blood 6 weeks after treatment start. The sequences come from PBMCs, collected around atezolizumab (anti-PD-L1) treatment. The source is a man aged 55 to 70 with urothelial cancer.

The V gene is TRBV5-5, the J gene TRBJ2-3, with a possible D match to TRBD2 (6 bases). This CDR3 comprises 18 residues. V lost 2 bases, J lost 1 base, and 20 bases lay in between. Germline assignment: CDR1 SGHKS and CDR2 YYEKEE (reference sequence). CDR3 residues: CASSFLPPSDTRTDTQYF. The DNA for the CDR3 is TGTGCCAGCAGCTTTCTCCCGCCTAGCGACACCCGCACAGATACGCAGTATTTT.

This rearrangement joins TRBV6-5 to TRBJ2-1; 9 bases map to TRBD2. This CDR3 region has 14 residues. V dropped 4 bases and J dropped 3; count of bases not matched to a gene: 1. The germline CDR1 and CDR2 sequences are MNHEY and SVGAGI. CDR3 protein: CASSSSGDYNEQFF. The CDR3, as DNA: TGTGCCAGCAGTTCTAGCGGGGACTACAATGAGCAGTTCTTC.

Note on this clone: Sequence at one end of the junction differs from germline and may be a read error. CDR3 nucleotides: TGTGCCAGCACTCGGCGGAGCTCCTACAATGGGCAGTTCTTC. Translation gives CASTRRSSYNGQFF. The V and J genes are TRBV6-1 and TRBJ2-1; no firm D call. Per germline, CDR1 MNHNS and CDR2 SASEGT. The CDR3 has 14 amino acids.

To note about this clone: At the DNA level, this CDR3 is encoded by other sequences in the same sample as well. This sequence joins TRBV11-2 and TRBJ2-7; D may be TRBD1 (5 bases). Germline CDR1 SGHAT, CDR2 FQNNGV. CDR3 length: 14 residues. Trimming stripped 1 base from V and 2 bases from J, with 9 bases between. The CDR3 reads CASSLVTGPYEQYF. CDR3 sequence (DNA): TGTGCCAGCAGCTTAGTCACAGGACCCTACGAGCAGTACTTC.

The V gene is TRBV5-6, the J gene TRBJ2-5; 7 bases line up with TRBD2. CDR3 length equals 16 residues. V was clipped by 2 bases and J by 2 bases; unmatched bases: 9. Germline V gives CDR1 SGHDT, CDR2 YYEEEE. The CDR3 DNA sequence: TGTGCCAGCAGCTTAATTCAACTAGCGATGCAAGAGACCCAGTACTTC. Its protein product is CASSLIQLAMQETQYF.

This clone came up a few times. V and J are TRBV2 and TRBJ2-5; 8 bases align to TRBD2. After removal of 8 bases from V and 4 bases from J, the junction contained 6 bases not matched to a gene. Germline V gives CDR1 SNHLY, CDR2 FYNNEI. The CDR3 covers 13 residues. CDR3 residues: CASCPREGETQYF. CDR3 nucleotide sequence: TGTGCCAGCTGCCCACGGGAGGGAGAGACCCAGTACTTC.

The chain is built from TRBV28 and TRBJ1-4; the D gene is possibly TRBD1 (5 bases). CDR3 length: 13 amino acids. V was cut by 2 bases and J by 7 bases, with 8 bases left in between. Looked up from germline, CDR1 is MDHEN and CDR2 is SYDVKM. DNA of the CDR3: TGTGCCAGCAGTTTACAGGGTAGTGAAAAACTGTTTTTT. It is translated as CASSLQGSEKLFF.

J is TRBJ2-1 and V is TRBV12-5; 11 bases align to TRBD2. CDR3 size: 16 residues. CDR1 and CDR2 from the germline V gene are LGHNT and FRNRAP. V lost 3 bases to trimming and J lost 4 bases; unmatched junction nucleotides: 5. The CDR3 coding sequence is TGTGCTAGTGGTTTAGGTGGACTAGCGGGTTACAATGAGCAGTTCTTC. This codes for CASGLGGLAGYNEQFF.

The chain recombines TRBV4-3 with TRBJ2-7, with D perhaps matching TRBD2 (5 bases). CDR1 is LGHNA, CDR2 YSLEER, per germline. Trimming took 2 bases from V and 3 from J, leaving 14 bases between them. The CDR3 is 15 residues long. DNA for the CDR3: TGCGCCAGCAGCCAACGCCCGGCGGGCAACTACGAGCAGTACTTC. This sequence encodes CASSQRPAGNYEQYF.

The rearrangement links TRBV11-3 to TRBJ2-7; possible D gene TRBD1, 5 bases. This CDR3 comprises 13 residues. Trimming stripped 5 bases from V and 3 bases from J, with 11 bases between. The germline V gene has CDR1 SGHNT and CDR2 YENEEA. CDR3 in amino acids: CASSPRQNYEQYF. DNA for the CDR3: TGTGCCAGCAGCCCGCGACAGAACTACGAGCAGTACTTC.

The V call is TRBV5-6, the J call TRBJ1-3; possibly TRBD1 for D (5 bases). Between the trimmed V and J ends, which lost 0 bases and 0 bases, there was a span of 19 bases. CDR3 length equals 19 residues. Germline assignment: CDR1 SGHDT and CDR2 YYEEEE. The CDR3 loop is CASSLALVQGPVSGNTIYF. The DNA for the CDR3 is TGTGCCAGCAGCTTGGCCCTCGTCCAGGGCCCTGTCTCTGGAAACACCATATATTTT.

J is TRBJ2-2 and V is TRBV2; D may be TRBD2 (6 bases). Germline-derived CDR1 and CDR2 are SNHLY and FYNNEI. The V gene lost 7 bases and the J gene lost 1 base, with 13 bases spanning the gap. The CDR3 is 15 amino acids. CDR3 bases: TGTGCCAGCAACTTATACGGGGGGAACACCGGGGAGCTGTTTTTT. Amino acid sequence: CASNLYGGNTGELFF.

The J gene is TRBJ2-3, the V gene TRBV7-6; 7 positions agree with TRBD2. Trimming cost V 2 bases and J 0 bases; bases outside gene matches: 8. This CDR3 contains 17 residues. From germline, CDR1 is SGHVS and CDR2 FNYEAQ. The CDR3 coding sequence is TGTGCCAGCAGCTTAACGCCGCGGGAGACTAGCACAGATACGCAGTATTTT. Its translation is CASSLTPRETSTDTQYF.

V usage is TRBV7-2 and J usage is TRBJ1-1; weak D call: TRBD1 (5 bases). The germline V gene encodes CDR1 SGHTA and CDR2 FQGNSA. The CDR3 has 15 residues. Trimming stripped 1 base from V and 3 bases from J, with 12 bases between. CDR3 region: CASSLDPGVDTEAFF. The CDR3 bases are TGTGCCAGCAGCTTAGACCCGGGGGTGGACACTGAAGCTTTCTTT. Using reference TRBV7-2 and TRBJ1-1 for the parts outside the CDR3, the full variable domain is GAGVSQSPSNKVTEKGKDVELRCDPISGHTALYWYRQSLGQGLEFLIYFQGNSAPDKSGLPSDRFSAERTGGSVSTLTIQRTQQEDSAVYLCASSLDPGVDTEAFFGQGTRLTVV.

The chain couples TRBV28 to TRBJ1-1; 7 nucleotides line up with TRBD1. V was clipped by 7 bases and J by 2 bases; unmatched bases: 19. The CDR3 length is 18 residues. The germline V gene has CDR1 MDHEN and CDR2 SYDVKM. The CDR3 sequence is CASKSRVGGAGLNTEAFF. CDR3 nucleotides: TGTGCCAGCAAATCCAGAGTAGGGGGCGCCGGTCTAAACACTGAAGCTTTCTTT.

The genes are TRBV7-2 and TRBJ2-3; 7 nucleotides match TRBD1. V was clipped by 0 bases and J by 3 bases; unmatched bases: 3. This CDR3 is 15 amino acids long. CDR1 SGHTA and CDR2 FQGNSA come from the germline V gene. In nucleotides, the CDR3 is TGTGCCAGCAGCTTAGCGGGCAGGGGGACAGATACGCAGTATTTT. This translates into CASSLAGRGTDTQYF.

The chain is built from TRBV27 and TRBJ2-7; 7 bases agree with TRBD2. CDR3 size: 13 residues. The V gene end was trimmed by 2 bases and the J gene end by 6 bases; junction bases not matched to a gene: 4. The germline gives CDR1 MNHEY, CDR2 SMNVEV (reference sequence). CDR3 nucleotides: TGTGCCAGCAGTTTAGTGCGGGGGACCGAGCAGTACTTC. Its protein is CASSLVRGTEQYF.

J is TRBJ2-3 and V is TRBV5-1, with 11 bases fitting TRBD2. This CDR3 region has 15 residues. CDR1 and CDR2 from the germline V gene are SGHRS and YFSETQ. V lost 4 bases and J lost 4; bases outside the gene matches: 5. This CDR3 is CASSVTSGGPDTQYF. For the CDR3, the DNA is TGCGCCAGCAGCGTCACTAGCGGGGGACCAGATACGCAGTATTTT. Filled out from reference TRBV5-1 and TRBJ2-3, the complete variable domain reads KAGVTQTPRYLIKTRGQQVTLSCSPISGHRSVSWYQQTPGQGLQFLFEYFSETQRNKGNFPGRFSGRQFSNSRSEMNVSTLELGDSALYLCASSVTSGGPDTQYFGPGTRLTVL.

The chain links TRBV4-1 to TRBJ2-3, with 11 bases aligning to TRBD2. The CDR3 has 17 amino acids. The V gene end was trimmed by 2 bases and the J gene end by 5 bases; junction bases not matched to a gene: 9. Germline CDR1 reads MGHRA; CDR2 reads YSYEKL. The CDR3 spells CASSQPTSGSSIDTQYF. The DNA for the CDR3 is TGCGCCAGCAGCCAACCTACTAGCGGGAGCTCTATAGATACGCAGTATTTT.

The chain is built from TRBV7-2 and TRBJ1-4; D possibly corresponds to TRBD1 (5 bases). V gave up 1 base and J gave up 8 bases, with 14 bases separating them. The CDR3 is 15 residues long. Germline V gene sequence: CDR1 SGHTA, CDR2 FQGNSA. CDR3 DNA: TGTGCCAGCAGCTTAGGGGGCCGCAGGCCAGAAAAACTGTTTTTT. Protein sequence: CASSLGGRRPEKLFF.

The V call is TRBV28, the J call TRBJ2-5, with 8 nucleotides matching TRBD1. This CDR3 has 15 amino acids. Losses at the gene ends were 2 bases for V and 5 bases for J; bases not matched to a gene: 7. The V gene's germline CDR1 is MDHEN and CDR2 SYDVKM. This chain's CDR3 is CASSLPAGGWETQYF. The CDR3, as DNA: TGTGCCAGCAGTTTACCGGCAGGGGGCTGGGAGACCCAGTACTTC.

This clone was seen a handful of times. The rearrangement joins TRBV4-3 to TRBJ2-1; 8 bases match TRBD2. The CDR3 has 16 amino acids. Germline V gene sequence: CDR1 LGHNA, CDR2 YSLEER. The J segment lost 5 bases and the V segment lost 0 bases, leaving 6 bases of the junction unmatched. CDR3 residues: CASSQDWKRGNNEQFF. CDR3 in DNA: TGCGCCAGCAGCCAAGATTGGAAGCGGGGGAACAATGAGCAGTTCTTC.

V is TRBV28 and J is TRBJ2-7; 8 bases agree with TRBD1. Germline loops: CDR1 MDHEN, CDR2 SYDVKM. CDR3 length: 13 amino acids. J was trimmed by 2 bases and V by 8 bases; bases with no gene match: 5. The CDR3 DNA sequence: TGTGCCAGCGCGACAGGGGCCCCCTACGAGCAGTACTTC. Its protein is CASATGAPYEQYF.

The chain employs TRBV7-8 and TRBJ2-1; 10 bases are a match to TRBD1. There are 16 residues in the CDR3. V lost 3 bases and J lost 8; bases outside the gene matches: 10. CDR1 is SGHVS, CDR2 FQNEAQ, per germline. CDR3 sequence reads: CASSFGGQGPIDEQFF. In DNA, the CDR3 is TGTGCCAGCAGCTTCGGGGGACAGGGGCCCATCGATGAGCAGTTCTTC.

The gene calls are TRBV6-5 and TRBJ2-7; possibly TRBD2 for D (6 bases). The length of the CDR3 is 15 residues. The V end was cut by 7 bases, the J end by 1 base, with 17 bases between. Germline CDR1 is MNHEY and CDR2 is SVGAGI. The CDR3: CASNQDGGSSYEQYF. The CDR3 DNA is TGTGCCAGCAACCAGGACGGGGGTAGTTCCTACGAGCAGTACTTC.

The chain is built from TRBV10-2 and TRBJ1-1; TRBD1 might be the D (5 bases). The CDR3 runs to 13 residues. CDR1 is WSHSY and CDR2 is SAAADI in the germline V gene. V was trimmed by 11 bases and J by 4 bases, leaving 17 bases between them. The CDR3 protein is CAVSVAGGTEAFF. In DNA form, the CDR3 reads TGCGCCGTCTCCGTGGCGGGGGGCACTGAAGCTTTCTTT.

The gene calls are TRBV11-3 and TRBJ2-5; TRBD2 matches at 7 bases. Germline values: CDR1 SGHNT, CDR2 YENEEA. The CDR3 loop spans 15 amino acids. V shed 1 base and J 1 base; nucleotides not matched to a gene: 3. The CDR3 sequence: CASSLGPSGQETQYF. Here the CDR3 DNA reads TGTGCCAGCAGCTTAGGTCCTAGCGGCCAAGAGACCCAGTACTTC. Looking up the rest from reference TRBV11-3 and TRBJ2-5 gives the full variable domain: EAGVVQSPRYKIIEKKQPVAFWCNPISGHNTLYWYLQNLGQGPELLIRYENEEAVDDSQLPKDRFSAERLKGVDSTLKIQPAELGDSAVYLCASSLGPSGQETQYFGPGTRLLVL.

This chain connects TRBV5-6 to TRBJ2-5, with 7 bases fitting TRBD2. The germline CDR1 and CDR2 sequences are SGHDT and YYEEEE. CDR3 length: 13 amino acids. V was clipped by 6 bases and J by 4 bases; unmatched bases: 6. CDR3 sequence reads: CASNGGGGETQYF. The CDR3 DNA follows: TGTGCCAGCAATGGGGGGGGTGGAGAGACCCAGTACTTC. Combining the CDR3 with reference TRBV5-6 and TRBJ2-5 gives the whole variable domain DAGVTQSPTHLIKTRGQQVTLRCSPKSGHDTVSWYQQALGQGPQFIFQYYEEEERQRGNFPDRFSGHQFPNYSSELNVNALLLGDSALYLCASNGGGGETQYFGPGTRLLVL.

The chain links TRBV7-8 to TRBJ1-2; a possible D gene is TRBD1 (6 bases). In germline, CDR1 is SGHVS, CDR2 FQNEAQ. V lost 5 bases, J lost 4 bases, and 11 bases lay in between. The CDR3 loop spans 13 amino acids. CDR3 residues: CASSPDRLYGYTF. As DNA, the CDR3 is TGTGCCAGCAGCCCGGACAGACTCTATGGCTACACCTTC.

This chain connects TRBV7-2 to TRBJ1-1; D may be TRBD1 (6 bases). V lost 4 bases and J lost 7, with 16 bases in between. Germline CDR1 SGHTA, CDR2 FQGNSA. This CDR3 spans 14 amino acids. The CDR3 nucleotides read TGTGCCAGCAGCTCTACAGGGTTTTCGGGTGAAGCTTTCTTT. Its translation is CASSSTGFSGEAFF.